This entry describes one TCR beta chain. Its antigen is unidentified. V was cut by 7 bases and J by 6 bases, with 16 bases left in between. Per germline, CDR1 DFQATT and CDR2 SNEGSKA (reference sequence). The CDR3 sequence is 14 residues long. The sample originates from a study of identical twins. The study, taken as a whole, reports: Conclusions were based on cross-sectional statistical analysis, without following the same donors. Low generation probability was overrepresented in out-of-frame alpha sequences shared by twins. Zero-insertion results could be subject to partial confounding by invariant MAIT and iNKT cells.

TCRdb recomputed calls from the 5' RACE reads with MiXCR, one row per CDR3 protein. The profile covers roughly 250,000 distinct CDR3 sequences, with around 15% appearing a single time and approximately 9.3% taken by the ten largest. This clonotype was sampled from a woman between 18 and 29 years old in good health. The sequenced sample was memory (CD45RO+) T cells sorted from blood. The chain employs TRBV20-1 and TRBJ1-6; D uncertain. CDR3 in DNA: TGCAGTGTCCGGACCGCCACCTCTAATTCACCCCTCCACTTT. It yields the protein CSVRTATSNSPLHF.